The table lists the clone carrying this T cell receptor beta chain with a count of one. Its specificity is not known. The sample belongs to a study of T cell responses to AZD1222 COVID-19 vaccine. Sequencing used immunoSEQ multiplex PCR; TCRdb keeps in-frame clones, though not all of them. Of around 110,000 clones listed, approximately 83% are singletons. Study results and caveats: The reported proportion of spike-specific TCRs targeting unmutated variant regions was nearly half. Spike-wide vaccine-associated CD4 TCRs dominated at 160-218 and 743-854. Clonal diversity may have been underestimated in mostly white British donors. Increased Spike-specific TCR breadth and depth were observed after two AZD1222 doses.

Germline lookup yields CDR1 LNHDA and CDR2 SQIVND (reference sequence). This CDR3 contains 13 residues. J was trimmed by 3 bases and V by 4 bases; bases with no gene match: 2. This rearrangement joins TRBV19 to TRBJ2-5, with TRBD1 identical over 7 bases. The sequence was collected from an adult in good health. The specimen was peripheral blood, collected on day 0 of MenACWY control vaccination. CDR3 amino acids: CASSTGQKETQYF. DNA for the CDR3: TGTGCCAGTAGTACGGGACAGAAAGAGACCCAGTACTTC. Complete variable domain (other parts from reference TRBV19 and TRBJ2-5): DGGITQSPKYLFRKEGQNVTLSCEQNLNHDAMYWYRQDPGQGLRLIYYSQIVNDFQKGDIAEGYSVSREKKESFPLTVTSAQKNPTAFYLCASSTGQKETQYFGPGTRLLVL.